This T cell receptor beta chain was recovered during a study of T cell clonotyping in hematopoietic cell transplantation (dated by TCRdb to the early 2020s). Concerning the study at large: Pretransplant recipient samples were obtained after cytoreduction. In the study, fewer than 150 blood samples were gathered from 35 consecutive transplant recipients and their related donors. Recruitment of patients ran from 2015 to early 2017, and follow-up continued until late 2020 or until death. The paper as a whole reports these results and caveats: After transplant, TCR diversity in recipients dropped, and pathologically expanded clonotypes increased progressively from day 30 to day 180. The sample size was limited, and because cells were not sorted, the contributions of CD4 and CD8 repertoires could not be separated. Overlap with donor repertoires was found for only a small fraction of recipient repertoires, with over 95% found to appear de novo at the given depth. Inverse Simpson Index values from donors and from recipients before transplant predicted broader TCR repertoire diversity after transplant.

The intended sense of this specimen's time point label: recipient sample about 28 days before transplant, after cytoreduction. Recipient blood was collected about 28 days before transplant and at days 30, 100 and 180 after transplant. Using Nuclei Lysis Solution, genomic DNA was extracted from unfractionated peripheral blood mononuclear cells that were either fresh or cryopreserved. The immunoSEQ assay, a bias-controlled multiplex PCR with V- and J-specific primers, was used to amplify TCR beta CDR3 regions from genomic DNA. In a second PCR step, the CDR3 amplicons were tagged with a proprietary barcode plus Illumina adapter sequences. An Illumina MiSeq instrument was used for sequencing of the CDR3 libraries. In the paper's pipeline: Export and quality control were handled in immunoSEQ Analyzer 3.0, while downstream analyses relied on R Bioconductor and Immunarch. Only productive rearrangements within the normalized downsampled data set were used in the calculation of repertoire metrics. In the normalized cohort, clonotypes with more than 5 templates were defined as pathologically expanded. Repertoire diversity was measured with the Inverse Simpson Index. CMV-specificity analyses were carried out on the non-normalized data set to capture all clonotypes. This is the immuneACCESS table as TCRdb keeps it, with only in-frame sequences that have V and J called. A part of the clones is gone; compared with another copy, unresolved V genes explain less than half, and the rest is unexplained. That table gives V, J and clone size, and the DNA gave D and trimming. The sample records about 76,000 clones, 95% to 97% of which are singletons. 1.5% to 2% of the sample goes to the ten largest clones.

With regard to this clone: It has no known antigen specificity. There are no base qualities to consult, and no much larger clone falls within one base.

Trimming takes 6 bases off V and 0 bases off J; junction bases not matched to a gene: 8. Taken from cysteine to phenylalanine, the CDR3 has 15 residues. Only CDR3 DNA remains: 45 bases, in frame from the first base. The germline V gene sets CDR1 to SNHLY and CDR2 to FYNNEI. This sequence uses TRBV2 and TRBJ2-7, with TRBD1 matching 7 junction bases. This sequence originates from a woman aged 50 to 60 with acute myeloid leukemia. Some clones in this sample may be carry-over from other donors' samples. The input for sequencing was peripheral blood mononuclear cells, taken before stem cell transplant. In nucleotides, the sequence is TGTGCCAGCAGGCCTCAGGGGGTAAACTCCTACGAGCAGTACTTC. It translates to CASRPQGVNSYEQYF.